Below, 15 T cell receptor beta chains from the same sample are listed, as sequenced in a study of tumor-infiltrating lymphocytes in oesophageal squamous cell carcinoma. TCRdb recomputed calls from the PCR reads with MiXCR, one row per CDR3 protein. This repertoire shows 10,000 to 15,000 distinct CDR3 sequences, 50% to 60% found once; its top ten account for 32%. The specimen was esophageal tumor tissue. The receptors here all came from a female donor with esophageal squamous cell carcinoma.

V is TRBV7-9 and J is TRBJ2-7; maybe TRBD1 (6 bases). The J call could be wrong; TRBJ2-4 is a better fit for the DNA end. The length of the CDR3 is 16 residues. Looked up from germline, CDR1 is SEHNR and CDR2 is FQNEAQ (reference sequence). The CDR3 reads CASSERTDIAKNIQYF. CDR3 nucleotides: TGTGCCAGCAGCGAACGGACAGACATAGCCAAAAACATTCAGTACTTC.

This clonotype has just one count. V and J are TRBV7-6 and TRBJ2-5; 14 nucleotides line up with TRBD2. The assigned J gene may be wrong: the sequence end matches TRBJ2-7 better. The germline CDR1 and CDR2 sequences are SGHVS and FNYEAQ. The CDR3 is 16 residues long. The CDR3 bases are TGTGCCAGCAGCCCGAAGACTAGCGGGGGGGTCTACGAGCAGTACTTC. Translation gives CASSPKTSGGVYEQYF.

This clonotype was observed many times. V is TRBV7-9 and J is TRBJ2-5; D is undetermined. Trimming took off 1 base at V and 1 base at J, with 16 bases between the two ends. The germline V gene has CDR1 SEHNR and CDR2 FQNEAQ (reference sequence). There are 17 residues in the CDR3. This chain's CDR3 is CASSLEVGLRPQETQYF. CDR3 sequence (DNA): TGTGCCAGCAGCTTAGAGGTTGGGCTACGGCCCCAAGAGACCCAGTACTTC.

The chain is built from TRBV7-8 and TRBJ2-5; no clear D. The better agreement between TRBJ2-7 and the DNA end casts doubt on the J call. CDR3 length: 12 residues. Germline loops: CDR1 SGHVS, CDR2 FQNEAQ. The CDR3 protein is CASSLAKGEQYF. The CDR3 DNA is TGTGCCAGCAGCTTAGCGAAGGGCGAGCAGTACTTC.

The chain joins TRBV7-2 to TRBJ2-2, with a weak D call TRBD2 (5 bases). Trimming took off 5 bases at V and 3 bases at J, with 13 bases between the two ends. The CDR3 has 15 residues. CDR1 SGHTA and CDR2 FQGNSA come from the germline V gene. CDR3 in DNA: TGTGCCAGCAGCCCAGAGGGTTGGCACACCGGGGAGCTGTTTTTT. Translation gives CASSPEGWHTGELFF.

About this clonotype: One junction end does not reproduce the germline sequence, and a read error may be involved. The CDR3 region has the DNA TGCGCCAGCAGTTCGCCCCGGGACAGGTCGTACAATGAGCAGTTCTTC. As protein: CASSSPRDRSYNEQFF. The rearrangement joins TRBV6-6 to TRBJ2-7; TRBD1 matches 8 bases. With the DNA end fitting TRBJ2-1 better, the J assignment may be wrong. CDR1 and CDR2 from the germline V gene are MNHNY and SVGAGI (reference sequence). There are 16 residues in the CDR3.

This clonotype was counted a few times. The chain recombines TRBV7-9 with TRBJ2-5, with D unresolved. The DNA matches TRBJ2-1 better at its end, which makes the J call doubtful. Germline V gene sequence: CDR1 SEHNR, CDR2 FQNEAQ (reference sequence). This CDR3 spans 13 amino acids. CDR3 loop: CASSLASLAEQFF. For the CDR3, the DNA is TGTGCCAGCAGCTTAGCGAGTTTGGCAGAGCAGTTCTTC.

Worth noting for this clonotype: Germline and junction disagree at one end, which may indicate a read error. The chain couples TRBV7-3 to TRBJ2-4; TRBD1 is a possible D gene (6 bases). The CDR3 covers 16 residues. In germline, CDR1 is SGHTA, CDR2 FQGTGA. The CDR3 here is CASSLTRTAYNSPLHF. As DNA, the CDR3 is TGTGCCAGCAGCTTAACTAGGACAGCTTATAATTCACCCCTCCACTTC.

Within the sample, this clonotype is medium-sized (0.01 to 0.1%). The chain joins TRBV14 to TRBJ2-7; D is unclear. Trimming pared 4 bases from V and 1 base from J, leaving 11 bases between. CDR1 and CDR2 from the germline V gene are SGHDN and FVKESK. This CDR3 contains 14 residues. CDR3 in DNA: TGTGCCAGCAGCCCCTTAGCTCATTCCTACGAGCAGTACTTC. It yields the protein CASSPLAHSYEQYF.

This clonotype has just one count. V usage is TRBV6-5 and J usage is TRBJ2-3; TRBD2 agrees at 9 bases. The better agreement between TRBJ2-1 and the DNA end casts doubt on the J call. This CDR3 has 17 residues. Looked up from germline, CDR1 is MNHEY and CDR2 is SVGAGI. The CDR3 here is CASSQDTGQRGDNEQFF. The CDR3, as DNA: TGTGCCAGCAGTCAAGACACCGGCCAGCGGGGGGACAATGAGCAGTTCTTC.

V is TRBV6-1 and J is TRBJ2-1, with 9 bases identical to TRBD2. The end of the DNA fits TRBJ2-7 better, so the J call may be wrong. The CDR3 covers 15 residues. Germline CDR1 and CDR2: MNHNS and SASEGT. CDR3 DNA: TGTGCCAGCAGTGAAGATGCGGGAGGGCCGGGTGAGCAGTACTTC. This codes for CASSEDAGGPGEQYF.

CDR3: CASSLTRQNEQYF. CDR3 bases: TGTGCCAGCAGTTTAACGCGACAGAACGAGCAGTACTTC. The chain has TRBV28 and TRBJ2-7; D is perhaps TRBD1 (5 bases). Germline CDR1 MDHEN, CDR2 SYDVKM. The CDR3 has 13 residues. Trimming removed 2 bases from V and 5 bases from J, with 10 bases in between.

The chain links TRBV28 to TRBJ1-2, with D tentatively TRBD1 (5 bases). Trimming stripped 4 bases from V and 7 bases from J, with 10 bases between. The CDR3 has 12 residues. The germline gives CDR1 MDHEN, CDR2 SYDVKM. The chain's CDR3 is CASSSQGGGYTF. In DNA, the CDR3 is TGTGCCAGCAGTTCCCAGGGTGGTGGCTACACCTTC.

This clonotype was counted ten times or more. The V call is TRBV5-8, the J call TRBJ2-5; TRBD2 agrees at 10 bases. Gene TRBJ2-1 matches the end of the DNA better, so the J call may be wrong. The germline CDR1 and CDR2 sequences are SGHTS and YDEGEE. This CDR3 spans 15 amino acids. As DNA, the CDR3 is TGTGCCAGCAGCGATCCCGGGACTAGCGTCTACGAGCAGTTCTTC. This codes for CASSDPGTSVYEQFF.

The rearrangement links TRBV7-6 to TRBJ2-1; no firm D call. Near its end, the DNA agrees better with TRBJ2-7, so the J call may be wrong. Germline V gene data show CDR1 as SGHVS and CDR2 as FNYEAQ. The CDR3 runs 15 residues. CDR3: CASSLDGASYNEQYF. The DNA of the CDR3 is TGTGCCAGCAGCTTAGACGGAGCCTCCTACAATGAGCAGTACTTC.